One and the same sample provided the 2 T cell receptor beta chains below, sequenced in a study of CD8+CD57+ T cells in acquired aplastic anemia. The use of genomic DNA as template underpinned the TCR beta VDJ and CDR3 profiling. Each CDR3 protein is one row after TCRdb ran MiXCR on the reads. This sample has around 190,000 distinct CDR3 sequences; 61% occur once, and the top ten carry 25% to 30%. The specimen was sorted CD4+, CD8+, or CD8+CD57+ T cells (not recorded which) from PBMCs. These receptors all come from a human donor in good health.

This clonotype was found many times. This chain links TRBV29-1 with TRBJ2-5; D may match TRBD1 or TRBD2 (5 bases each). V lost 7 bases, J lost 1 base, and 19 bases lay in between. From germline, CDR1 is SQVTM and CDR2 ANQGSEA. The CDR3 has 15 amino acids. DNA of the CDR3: TGCAGCGCCGCAGGGACCGACATCCTCCAAGAGACCCAGTACTTC. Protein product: CSAAGTDILQETQYF.

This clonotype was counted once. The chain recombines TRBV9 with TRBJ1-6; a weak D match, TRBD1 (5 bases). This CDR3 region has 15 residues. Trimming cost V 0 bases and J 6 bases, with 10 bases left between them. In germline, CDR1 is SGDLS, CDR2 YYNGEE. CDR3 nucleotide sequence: TGTGCCAGCAGCGTAGGCAGGGTTGGTAATTCACCCCTCCACTTT. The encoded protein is CASSVGRVGNSPLHF.